Sequencing of this T cell receptor beta chain was carried out in a study of CD8+ T cells in alopecia areata. Study information: Twice a day, 5 to 10 mg of oral tofacitinib was administered to treated patients.

The CDR3 sequence is 15 residues long. Germline V lookup: CDR1 LGHNT, CDR2 FRNRAP. Germline trimming cut 2 bases from V and 6 bases from J; bases unmatched to any gene: 3. Stated treatment: oral pan-JAK inhibitor, 5-10 mg twice daily. Sequencing used cDNA as its template, made by extracting RNA and reverse transcribing it. Clones were read by immunoSEQ multiplex PCR, and TCRdb kept only the in-frame ones, dropping some. The table lists fewer than 110,000 clones, 85% to 90% of them singletons. V is TRBV12-5 and J is TRBJ2-2, with 10 nucleotides matching TRBD1. The sequence came from a human donor with alopecia areata. Source: CD8+ T cells sorted from blood, taken between weeks 30 and 35, from a patient treated with tofacitinib. The CDR3 coding sequence is TGTGCTAGTGGTTTGTGGACAGGGGGAGCCGGGGAGCTGTTTTTT. Protein product: CASGLWTGGAGELFF.